This T cell receptor (beta chain) is drawn from a study of blood T cell repertoires in COVID-19. CDR3 size: 14 residues. V lost 7 bases to trimming and J lost 8 bases, with 20 bases between them. Germline assignment: CDR1 SNHLY and CDR2 FYNNEI. In the original workflow: Amplified reference gene primers provided the basis for estimating nucleated cell counts. Using immunoSEQ multiplex PCR, the repertoire was profiled, and TCRdb retains in-frame clones only, with some absent. Clone size and the V and J calls come from that table; the DNA yielded D and trimming. The table records some 460,000 clones, approximately 90% of them present only once.

The clonotype was recovered from a woman aged 25 to 45 with acute or convalescent COVID-19. The sample consisted of peripheral blood. This chain links TRBV2 with TRBJ1-2; D might be TRBD1 (5 bases). This CDR3 is CASTRGEGRRGYTF. The CDR3 coding sequence is TGTGCCAGCACCCGAGGGGAGGGTAGAAGGGGCTACACCTTC.